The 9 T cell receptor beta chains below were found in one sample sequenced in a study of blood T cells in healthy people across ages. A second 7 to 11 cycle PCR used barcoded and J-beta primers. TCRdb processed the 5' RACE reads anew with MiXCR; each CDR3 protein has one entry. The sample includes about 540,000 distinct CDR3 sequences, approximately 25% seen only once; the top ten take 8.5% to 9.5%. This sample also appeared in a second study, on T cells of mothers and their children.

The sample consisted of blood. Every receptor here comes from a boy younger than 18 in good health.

The CDR3: CATSRVPGGLGNTDTQYF. CDR3 sequence (DNA): TGTGCCACCAGCAGAGTTCCTGGCGGGCTGGGGAACACAGATACGCAGTATTTT. The J gene is TRBJ2-3, the V gene TRBV15; tentatively, D is TRBD2 (5 bases). Trimming shortened V by 1 base and J by 2 bases, and 19 bases separated the two germline ends. CDR3 length: 18 residues. Germline V gene sequence: CDR1 LNHNV, CDR2 YYDKDF (reference sequence).

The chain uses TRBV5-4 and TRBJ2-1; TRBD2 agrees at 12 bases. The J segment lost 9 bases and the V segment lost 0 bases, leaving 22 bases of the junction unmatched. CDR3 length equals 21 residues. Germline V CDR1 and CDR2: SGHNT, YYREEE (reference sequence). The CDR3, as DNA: TGTGCCAGCAGCTTGGTAGGGAAGGCGCAGGACCGACTAGCGGGAGACGGTGAGCAGTTCTTC. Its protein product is CASSLVGKAQDRLAGDGEQFF.

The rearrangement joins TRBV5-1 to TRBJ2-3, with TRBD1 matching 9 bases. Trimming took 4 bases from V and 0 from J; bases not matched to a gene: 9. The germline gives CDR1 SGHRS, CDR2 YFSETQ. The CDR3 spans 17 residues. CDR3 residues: CASSPPAGTGSTDTQYF. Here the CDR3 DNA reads TGCGCCAGCAGCCCCCCGGCTGGGACAGGGAGCACAGATACGCAGTATTTT.

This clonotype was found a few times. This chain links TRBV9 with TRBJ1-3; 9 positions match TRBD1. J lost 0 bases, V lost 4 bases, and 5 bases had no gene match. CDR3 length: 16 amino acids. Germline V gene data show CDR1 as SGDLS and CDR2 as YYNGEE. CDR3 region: CASSPRTGDSGNTIYF. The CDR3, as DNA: TGTGCCAGCAGCCCAAGGACAGGGGACTCTGGAAACACCATATATTTT.

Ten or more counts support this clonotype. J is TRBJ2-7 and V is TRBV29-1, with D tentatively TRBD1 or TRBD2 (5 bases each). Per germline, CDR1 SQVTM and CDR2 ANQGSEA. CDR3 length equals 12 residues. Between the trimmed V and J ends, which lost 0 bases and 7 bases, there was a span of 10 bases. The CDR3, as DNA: TGCAGCGTTGAAGATGGGGGTCGAGAGCAGTACTTC. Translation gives CSVEDGGREQYF.

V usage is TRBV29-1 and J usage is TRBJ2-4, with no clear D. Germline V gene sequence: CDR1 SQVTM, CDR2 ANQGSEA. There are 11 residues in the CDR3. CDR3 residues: CNVPWRNIQYF. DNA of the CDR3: TGCAACGTCCCGTGGCGAAACATTCAGTACTTC.

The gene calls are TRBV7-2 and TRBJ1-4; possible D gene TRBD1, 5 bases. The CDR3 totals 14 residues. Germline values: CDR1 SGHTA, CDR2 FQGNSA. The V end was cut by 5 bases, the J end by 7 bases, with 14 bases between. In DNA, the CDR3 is TGTGCCAGCAGCCTCGGACAAAGCGGTGAAAAACTGTTTTTT. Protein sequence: CASSLGQSGEKLFF.

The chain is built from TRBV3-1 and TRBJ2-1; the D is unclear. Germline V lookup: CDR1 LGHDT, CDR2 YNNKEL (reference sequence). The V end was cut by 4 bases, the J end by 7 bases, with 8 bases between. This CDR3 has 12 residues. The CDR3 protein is CASSLGWNEQFF. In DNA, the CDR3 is TGTGCCAGCAGCCTGGGGTGGAATGAGCAGTTCTTC.

In DNA form, the CDR3 reads TGTGCCAGCAGTGAGGGCGACTTGAACTATGGCTACACCTTC. It translates to CASSEGDLNYGYTF. The chain has TRBV2 and TRBJ1-2; D ambiguous. The CDR3 is 14 amino acids. The V end lost 3 bases, the J end lost 2 bases, and 10 bases lay between the germline ends. CDR1 and CDR2 from the germline V gene are SNHLY and FYNNEI.